Listed here are 5 T cell receptor beta chains from one sample, sequenced in a study of spatial heterogeneity in lung cancer. Whole-study findings and limits: Counts of expanded intratumoral alpha and beta TCRs tracked tumor mutation counts.

No antigen is known for these receptors. Time point described: sample taken at primary tumor resection. In TCRdb, the 5' RACE reads were re-called with MiXCR into one record per CDR3 protein. The sample has about 2,000 distinct CDR3 sequences, 2.5% to 3.5% seen once; the top ten hold about 12%. The sequencing used lung tumor tissue, collected at surgery. The origin of the receptors is a female donor with early-stage non-small cell lung cancer.

This clonotype is judged large. The chain uses TRBV29-1 and TRBJ2-5; D is possibly TRBD1 or TRBD2 (7 bases each). The CDR3 totals 12 residues. Germline V gene sequence: CDR1 SQVTM, CDR2 ANQGSEA. V lost 4 bases to trimming and J lost 4 bases, with 10 bases between them. DNA for the CDR3: TGCAGCGTTGGGGAGGGGGCAGAGACCCAGTACTTC. As protein: CSVGEGAETQYF.

By frequency in the sample, this clonotype is medium-sized. This rearrangement joins TRBV23-1 to TRBJ2-3, with 8 nucleotides matching TRBD1. TRBV23-1 qualifies as an ORF whose function is uncertain. The CDR3 runs to 13 residues. V lost 10 bases to trimming and J lost 2 bases; unmatched junction nucleotides: 5. CDR3 in DNA: TGCGCCACGGACAGGGCGGACACAGATACGCAGTATTTT. The encoded protein is CATDRADTDTQYF.

This clonotype is medium-sized by share. The CDR3: CASSSGDYEQYF. CDR3 DNA sequence: TGTGCCAGCAGTTCTGGGGACTACGAGCAGTACTTC. V is TRBV6-6 and J is TRBJ2-7, with D unclear. From germline, CDR1 is MNHNY and CDR2 SVGAGI (reference sequence). V was shortened by 4 bases and J by 3 bases, with 7 bases between the two germline ends. The CDR3 runs to 12 residues.

Here the CDR3 reads CASSVRGAPLDQYF. DNA for the CDR3: TGTGCCAGCAGCGTGCGGGGGGCTCCCCTCGACCAGTACTTC. The rearrangement links TRBV4-2 to TRBJ2-7, with 8 bases that match TRBD2. This CDR3 region has 14 residues. Germline V gene sequence: CDR1 LGHNA, CDR2 YNFKEQ. V shed 5 bases, J shed 10 bases, and the junction held 13 bases outside the gene matches.

Judged by abundance, this clonotype is medium-sized (0.01 to 0.1%). The chain employs TRBV6-2 or TRBV6-3 and TRBJ1-2; 7 nucleotides match TRBD1. The CDR3 totals 14 residues. V lost 6 bases to trimming and J lost 2 bases; unmatched junction nucleotides: 6. Germline CDR1 reads MNHEY; CDR2 reads SVGEGT. CDR3 amino acids: CASSLQGLNYGYTF. The CDR3 nucleotides read TGTGCCAGCAGCCTACAGGGGTTGAACTATGGCTACACCTTC.